The 17 T cell receptor beta chains below all came from one sample that was sequenced in a study of blood T cell repertoires in COVID-19. Clones were read by immunoSEQ multiplex PCR, and TCRdb kept only the in-frame ones, dropping some. Of roughly 91,000 clones detected, 84% appear once; the ten largest clones hold roughly 2.1%. Sequenced sample: peripheral blood. The receptors shown here come from a man aged 65 to 79 with active or convalescent COVID-19.

To note about this clone: The identical CDR3 is also encoded by other nucleotide sequences in the sample. DNA for the CDR3: TGTGCCTGGAGTGTGGCGGGGGGCTATGGCTACACCTTC. Its translation: CAWSVAGGYGYTF. The rearrangement joins TRBV30 to TRBJ1-2, with TRBD1 as a possible D gene (5 bases). Germline V gives CDR1 GTSNPN, CDR2 SVGIG (reference sequence). V lost 0 bases and J 4 bases, leaving 9 bases between the germline ends. This CDR3 region has 13 residues.

The chain employs TRBV30 and TRBJ2-7, with 10 nucleotides matching TRBD2. V shed 1 base, J shed 4 bases, and the junction held 7 bases outside the gene matches. This CDR3 is 15 amino acids long. CDR1 and CDR2 (germline): GTSNPN, SVGIG (reference sequence). The CDR3 bases are TGTGCCTGGAGTGCCCCTAGCGGGGGCCCTTACGAGCAGTACTTC. Translation: CAWSAPSGGPYEQYF.

The rearrangement links TRBV10-2 to TRBJ2-7, with TRBD2 as a possible D gene (5 bases). Trimming pared 11 bases from V and 1 base from J, leaving 18 bases between. Per the germline V gene, CDR1 is WSHSY and CDR2 is SAAADI. This CDR3 comprises 14 residues. The DNA of the CDR3 is TGCGCCGGAGTACCGGGAAGGTGGTCCTACGAGCAGTACTTC. Protein product: CAGVPGRWSYEQYF.

The chain links TRBV7-2 to TRBJ1-4; 8 nucleotides align to TRBD1. CDR1 and CDR2 (germline): SGHTA, FQGNSA. CDR3 length equals 14 residues. V lost 3 bases, J lost 3 bases, and 0 bases stayed unmatched. The DNA for the CDR3 is TGTGCCAGCAGCTTGACAGGGGCTAATGAAAAACTGTTTTTT. This sequence encodes CASSLTGANEKLFF.

This clone was seen a few times. This chain joins TRBV5-1 and TRBJ1-1; D might be TRBD1 (5 bases). V was trimmed by 0 bases and J by 1 base, leaving 13 bases between them. CDR1 is SGHRS and CDR2 is YFSETQ in the germline V gene. The CDR3 consists of 16 residues. CDR3 region: CASSLGLTERNTEAFF. In DNA form, the CDR3 reads TGCGCCAGCAGCTTGGGGTTGACAGAGAGGAACACTGAAGCTTTCTTT.

This chain joins TRBV28 and TRBJ2-1; the D gene is possibly TRBD2 (7 bases). This CDR3 region has 14 residues. Germline V gene sequence: CDR1 MDHEN, CDR2 SYDVKM. V was clipped by 7 bases and J by 6 bases, with 16 bases between them. CDR3 sequence: CASTPGGPVNEQFF. In DNA, the CDR3 is TGTGCCAGCACCCCCGGGGGGCCTGTCAATGAGCAGTTCTTC.

In nucleotides, the CDR3 is TGTGCCAGCAGTTTAGAGGGACTAGAGCAGTTCTTC. Translated: CASSLEGLEQFF. The V call is TRBV27, the J call TRBJ2-1, with 7 bases lining up with TRBD2. V lost 2 bases to trimming and J lost 10 bases; unmatched junction nucleotides: 2. Germline V gene sequence: CDR1 MNHEY, CDR2 SMNVEV (reference sequence). The CDR3 has 12 amino acids.

This clone was seen a few times. The chain uses TRBV2 and TRBJ2-2, with a tentative D call TRBD2 (6 bases). The CDR3 contains 14 residues. The germline V gene encodes CDR1 SNHLY and CDR2 FYNNEI. V lost 8 bases to trimming and J lost 4 bases, with 14 bases between them. This CDR3 reads CASSRGTPTGELFF. The DNA of the CDR3 is TGTGCCAGCTCTCGGGGGACCCCCACCGGGGAGCTGTTTTTT. Drawing the rest from reference TRBV2 and TRBJ2-2, the complete variable domain is EPEVTQTPSHQVTQMGQEVILRCVPISNHLYFYWYRQILGQKVEFLVSFYNNEISEKSEIFDDQFSVERPDGSNFTLKIRSTKLEDSAMYFCASSRGTPTGELFFGEGSRLTVL.

The CDR3: CASSDGLAGGRETQYF. The CDR3 nucleotides read TGTGCCAGTAGTGACGGACTAGCGGGGGGACGGGAGACCCAGTACTTC. V and J are TRBV19 and TRBJ2-5, with 14 bases fitting TRBD2. Germline values: CDR1 LNHDA, CDR2 SQIVND (reference sequence). The CDR3 has 16 residues. V gave up 5 bases and J gave up 5 bases; unmatched junction bases: 7.

This clone was counted a few times. This rearrangement joins TRBV10-3 to TRBJ1-1; no clear D gene. V was pared by 0 bases and J by 5 bases, with 7 bases between. This CDR3 is 13 amino acids long. From germline, CDR1 is ENHRY and CDR2 SYGVKD. The CDR3, as DNA: TGTGCCATCAGTGAGTCTAGTGATACTGAAGCTTTCTTT. Its protein is CAISESSDTEAFF.

The chain has TRBV2 and TRBJ2-3; unclear D gene. The CDR3 covers 10 residues. V was cut by 7 bases and J by 6 bases, with 5 bases left in between. Germline V lookup: CDR1 SNHLY, CDR2 FYNNEI. The CDR3 sequence is CASTGDTQYF. The CDR3 DNA is TGTGCCAGCACCGGGGATACGCAGTATTTT. The full variable domain, with the rest looked up from reference TRBV2 and TRBJ2-3, is EPEVTQTPSHQVTQMGQEVILRCVPISNHLYFYWYRQILGQKVEFLVSFYNNEISEKSEIFDDQFSVERPDGSNFTLKIRSTKLEDSAMYFCASTGDTQYFGPGTRLTVL.

This rearrangement joins TRBV28 to TRBJ1-3; a weak D match, TRBD1 (5 bases). The CDR3 runs to 15 residues. Deletions cut 6 bases from V and 0 bases from J, with 12 bases between. Germline CDR1 reads MDHEN; CDR2 reads SYDVKM. The CDR3 nucleotides read TGTGCCAGCAGCTCGGACACTCGCTCTGGAAACACCATATATTTT. Translated, it gives CASSSDTRSGNTIYF.

The chain couples TRBV19 to TRBJ2-1; 14 positions agree with TRBD2. This CDR3 contains 16 residues. J was trimmed by 6 bases and V by 5 bases; bases with no gene match: 6. CDR1 and CDR2 from the germline V gene are LNHDA and SQIVND (reference sequence). The CDR3 sequence: CASSPLTSGGANEQFF. CDR3 nucleotides: TGTGCCAGTAGTCCCTTGACTAGCGGGGGGGCCAATGAGCAGTTCTTC.

This chain joins TRBV3-1 (or the pseudogene TRBV3-2) and TRBJ2-1, with D possibly matching TRBD1 (6 bases). The CDR3 length is 14 residues. The germline CDR1 and CDR2 sequences are LGHDT and YNNKEL (reference sequence). V lost 3 bases to trimming and J lost 6 bases, with 12 bases between them. The CDR3 protein is CASSHLDSRNEQFF. The CDR3 DNA reads TGTGCCAGCAGCCACCTGGACAGTCGCAATGAGCAGTTCTTC.

This clone appeared once. The chain links TRBV29-1 to TRBJ2-1; D is perhaps TRBD2 (6 bases). The V end was cut by 4 bases, the J end by 7 bases, with 11 bases between. The CDR3 extends over 12 amino acids. Germline V gene data show CDR1 as SQVTM and CDR2 as ANQGSEA. The CDR3 DNA is TGCAGCGTTGTCATCGGGGGAAATGAGCAGTTCTTC. This codes for CSVVIGGNEQFF.

This clone was seen more than once but under ten times. CDR3 coding DNA: TGTGCCAGCAGTTTATCGGTCGGGACTAGCGGGGGCAGGATATTTAGCTCCTACAATGAGCAGTTCTTC. It is translated as CASSLSVGTSGGRIFSSYNEQFF. V usage is TRBV28 and J usage is TRBJ2-1; 14 bases agree with TRBD2. Trimming cost V 1 base and J 0 bases; bases outside gene matches: 17. The germline CDR1 and CDR2 sequences are MDHEN and SYDVKM. The CDR3 extends over 23 amino acids.

This rearrangement joins TRBV11-3 to TRBJ2-3; the match to TRBD2 covers 14 bases. The CDR3 is made up of 16 amino acids. CDR1 and CDR2 from the germline V gene are SGHNT and YENEEA. V shed 5 bases, J shed 10 bases, and the junction held 11 bases outside the gene matches. The CDR3 DNA is TGTGCCAGCAGCCCCGGGACTAGCGGGGGACCCCCTGCGCAGTATTTT. This gives the protein CASSPGTSGGPPAQYF. The full variable domain, rest sourced from reference TRBV11-3 and TRBJ2-3, is EAGVVQSPRYKIIEKKQPVAFWCNPISGHNTLYWYLQNLGQGPELLIRYENEEAVDDSQLPKDRFSAERLKGVDSTLKIQPAELGDSAVYLCASSPGTSGGPPAQYFGPGTRLTVL.